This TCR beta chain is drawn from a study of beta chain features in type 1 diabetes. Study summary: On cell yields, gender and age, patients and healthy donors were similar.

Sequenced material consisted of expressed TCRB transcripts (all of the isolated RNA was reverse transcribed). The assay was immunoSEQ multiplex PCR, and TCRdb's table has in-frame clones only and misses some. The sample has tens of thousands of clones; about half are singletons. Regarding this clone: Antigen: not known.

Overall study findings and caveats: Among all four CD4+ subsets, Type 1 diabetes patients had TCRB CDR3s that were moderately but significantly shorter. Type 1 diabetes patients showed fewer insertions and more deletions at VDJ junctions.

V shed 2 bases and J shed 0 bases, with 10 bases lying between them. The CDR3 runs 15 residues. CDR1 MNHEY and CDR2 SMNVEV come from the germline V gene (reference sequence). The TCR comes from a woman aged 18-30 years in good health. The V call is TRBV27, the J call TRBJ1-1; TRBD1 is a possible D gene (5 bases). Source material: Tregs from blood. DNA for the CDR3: TGTGCCAGCAGTTTACCCCCGGGGGTGAACACTGAAGCTTTCTTT. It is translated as CASSLPPGVNTEAFF.